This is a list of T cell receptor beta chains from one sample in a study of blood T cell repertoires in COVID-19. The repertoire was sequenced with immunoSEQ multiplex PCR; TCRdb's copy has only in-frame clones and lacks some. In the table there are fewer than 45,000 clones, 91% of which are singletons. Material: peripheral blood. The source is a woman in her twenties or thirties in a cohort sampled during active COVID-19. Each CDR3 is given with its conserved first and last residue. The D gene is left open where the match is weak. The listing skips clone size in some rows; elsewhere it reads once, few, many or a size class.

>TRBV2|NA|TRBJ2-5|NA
CASNLRVRETQYF
TGTGCCAGCAATTTGCGGGTGAGGGAGACCCAGTACTTC
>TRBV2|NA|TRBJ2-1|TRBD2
CASSLAGGPNEQFF
TGTGCCAGCAGTCTAGCGGGAGGGCCTAATGAGCAGTTCTTC
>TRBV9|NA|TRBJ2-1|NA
CASSVGDSTQQFF
TGTGCCAGCAGCGTGGGAGACTCCACACAGCAGTTCTTC
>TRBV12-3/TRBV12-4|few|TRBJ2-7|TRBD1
CASSSGQFYEQYF
TGTGCCAGCAGTTCGGGACAGTTCTACGAGCAGTACTTC
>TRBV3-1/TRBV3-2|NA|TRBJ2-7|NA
CASSHKAEQYF
TGTGCCAGCAGCCATAAAGCCGAGCAGTACTTC
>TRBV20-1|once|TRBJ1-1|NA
CSESVNTEAFF
TGCAGTGAATCCGTGAACACTGAAGCTTTCTTT
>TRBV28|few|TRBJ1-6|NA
CASSFSGGSSPLHF
TGTGCCAGCAGTTTTTCGGGGGGGAGTTCACCCCTCCACTTT
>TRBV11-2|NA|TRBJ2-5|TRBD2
CASSLLGMASGETQYF
TGTGCCAGCAGCCTCCTAGGGATGGCTAGCGGAGAGACCCAGTACTTC
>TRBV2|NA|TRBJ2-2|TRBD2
CASSKAGRESTGELFF
TGTGCCAGCAGCAAGGCCGGGCGGGAGTCCACCGGGGAGCTGTTTTTT
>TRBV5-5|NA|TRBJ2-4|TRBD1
CATSNRGTGGIQYF
TGTGCCACCTCAAATAGGGGGACAGGGGGGATTCAGTACTTC
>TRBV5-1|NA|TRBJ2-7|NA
CASSLEGINEQYF
TGCGCCAGCAGCTTGGAGGGGATCAACGAGCAGTACTTC
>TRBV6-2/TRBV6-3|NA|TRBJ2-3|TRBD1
CASSFGTGDTDTQYF
TGTGCCAGCAGCTTCGGGACAGGGGACACAGATACGCAGTATTTT
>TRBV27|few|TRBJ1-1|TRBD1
CASSPGTGVEGEAFF
TGTGCCAGCAGTCCCGGGACAGGGGTTGAGGGTGAAGCTTTCTTT
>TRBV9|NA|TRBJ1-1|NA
CASSVDSYTEAFF
TGTGCCAGCAGCGTAGACAGCTATACTGAAGCTTTCTTT
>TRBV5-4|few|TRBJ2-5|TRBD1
CASSPTGGLQETQYF
TGTGCCAGCAGCCCTACAGGGGGCCTCCAAGAGACCCAGTACTTC
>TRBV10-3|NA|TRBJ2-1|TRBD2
CAISGAGGDYNEQFF
TGTGCCATCAGTGGAGCGGGAGGGGACTACAATGAGCAGTTCTTC
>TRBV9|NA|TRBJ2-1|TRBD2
CASSASGRDNEQFF
TGTGCCAGCAGCGCTAGCGGGAGGGACAATGAGCAGTTCTTC
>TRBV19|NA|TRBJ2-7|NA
CASMKEGAQGEQYF
TGTGCCAGTATGAAGGAGGGGGCGCAAGGCGAGCAGTACTTC
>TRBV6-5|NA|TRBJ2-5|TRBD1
CASSYRGQGPQETQYF
TGTGCCAGCAGTTACCGAGGACAGGGACCCCAAGAGACCCAGTACTTC
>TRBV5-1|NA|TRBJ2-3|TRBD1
CASSLGTGYTDTQYF
TGCGCCAGCAGCTTGGGGACAGGGTACACAGATACGCAGTATTTT
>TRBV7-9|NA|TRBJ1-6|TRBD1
CASSPSGGSYNSPLHF
TGTGCCAGCAGCCCCTCAGGGGGCTCCTATAATTCACCCCTCCACTTT
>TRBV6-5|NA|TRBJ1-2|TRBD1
CASRPGQFGYGYTF
TGTGCCAGCAGACCGGGACAGTTCGGGTATGGCTACACCTTC
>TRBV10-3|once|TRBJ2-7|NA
CAISERREGAYEQYF
TGTGCCATCAGTGAGAGGAGGGAAGGGGCCTACGAGCAGTACTTC
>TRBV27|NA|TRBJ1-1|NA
CASSPQGYEAFF
TGTGCCAGCAGCCCTCAGGGGTATGAAGCTTTCTTT
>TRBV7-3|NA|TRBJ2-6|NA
CASSLRPFSGANVLTF
TGTGCCAGCAGCTTAAGGCCGTTCTCTGGGGCCAACGTCCTGACTTTC
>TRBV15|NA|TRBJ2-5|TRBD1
CATSRGTGQETQYF
TGTGCCACCAGCAGAGGGACAGGACAAGAGACCCAGTACTTC